This T cell receptor (beta chain) was obtained from a study of beta chain features in type 1 diabetes. Expressed TCRB transcripts were sequenced because the entire RNA isolate underwent reverse transcription. The table came from immunoSEQ multiplex PCR; TCRdb's copy has only in-frame clones and leaves some out. This sample yields roughly 610,000 clones, of which roughly a sixth are seen a single time; around 0.095% belongs to the top ten. Germline V gene lookup returns CDR1 SGHDN and CDR2 FVKESK. With 4 bases removed from V and 4 bases from J, the gap between germline ends came to 8 bases. The length of the CDR3 is 13 residues.

Sequencing was performed on naive CD4+ T cells from blood. The chain employs TRBV14 and TRBJ1-3, with unresolved D. This TCR came from a man between 18 and 29 years old in good health. CDR3 residues: CASSPTVGNTIYF. The CDR3 bases are TGTGCCAGCAGCCCCACAGTCGGAAACACCATATATTTT.